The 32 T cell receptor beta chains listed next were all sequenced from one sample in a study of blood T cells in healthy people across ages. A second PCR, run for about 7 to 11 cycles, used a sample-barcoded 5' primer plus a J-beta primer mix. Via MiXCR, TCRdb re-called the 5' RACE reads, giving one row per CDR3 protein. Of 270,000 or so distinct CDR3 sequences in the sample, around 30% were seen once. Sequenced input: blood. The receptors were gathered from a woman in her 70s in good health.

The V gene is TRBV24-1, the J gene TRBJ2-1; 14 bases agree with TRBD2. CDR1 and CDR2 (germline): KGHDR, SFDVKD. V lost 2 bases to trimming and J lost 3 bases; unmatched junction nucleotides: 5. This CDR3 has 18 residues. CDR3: CATSDSRTSGRYYNEQFF. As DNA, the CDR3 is TGTGCCACCAGTGATTCCAGGACTAGCGGGAGGTACTACAATGAGCAGTTCTTC.

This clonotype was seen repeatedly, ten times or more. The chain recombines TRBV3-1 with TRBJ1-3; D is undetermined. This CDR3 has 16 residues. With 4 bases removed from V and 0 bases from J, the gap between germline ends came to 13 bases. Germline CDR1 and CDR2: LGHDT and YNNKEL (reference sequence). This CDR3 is CASSPTFGDSGNTIYF. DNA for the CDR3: TGTGCCAGCAGCCCTACTTTCGGGGACTCTGGAAACACCATATATTTT.

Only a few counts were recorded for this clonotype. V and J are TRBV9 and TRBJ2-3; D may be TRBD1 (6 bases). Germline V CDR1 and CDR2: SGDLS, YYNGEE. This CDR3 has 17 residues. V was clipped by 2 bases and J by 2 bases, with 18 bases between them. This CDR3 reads CASSVRGTPSPTDTQYF. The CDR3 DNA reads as TGTGCCAGCAGCGTTCGAGGGACACCCTCGCCCACAGATACGCAGTATTTT.

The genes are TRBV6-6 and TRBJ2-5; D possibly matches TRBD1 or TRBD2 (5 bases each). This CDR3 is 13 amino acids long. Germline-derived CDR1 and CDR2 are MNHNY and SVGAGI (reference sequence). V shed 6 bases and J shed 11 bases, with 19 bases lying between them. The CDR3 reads CASRGVGFGEQYF. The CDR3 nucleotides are TGTGCCAGCAGGGGGGTCGGGTTTGGGGAGCAGTACTTC.

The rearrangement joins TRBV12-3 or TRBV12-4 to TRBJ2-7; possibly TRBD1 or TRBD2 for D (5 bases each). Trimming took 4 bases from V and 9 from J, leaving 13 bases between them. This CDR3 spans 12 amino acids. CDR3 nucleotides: TGTGCCAGCAGTTGGGACCTCCCGGGGCAGTACTTC. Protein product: CASSWDLPGQYF.

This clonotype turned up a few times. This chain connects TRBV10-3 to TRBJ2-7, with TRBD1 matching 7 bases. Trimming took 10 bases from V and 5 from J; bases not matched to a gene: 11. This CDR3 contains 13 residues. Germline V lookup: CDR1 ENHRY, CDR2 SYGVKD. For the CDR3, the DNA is TGTGCCAGCCAGGGGGAGTTAGGGGACGAGCAGTACTTC. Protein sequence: CASQGELGDEQYF.

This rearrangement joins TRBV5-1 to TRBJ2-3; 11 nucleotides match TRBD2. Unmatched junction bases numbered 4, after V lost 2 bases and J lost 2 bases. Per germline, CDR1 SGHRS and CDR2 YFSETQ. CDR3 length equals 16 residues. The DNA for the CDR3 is TGCGCCAGCAGCTTATTAGCGGGAGGGACCACAGATACGCAGTATTTT. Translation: CASSLLAGGTTDTQYF.

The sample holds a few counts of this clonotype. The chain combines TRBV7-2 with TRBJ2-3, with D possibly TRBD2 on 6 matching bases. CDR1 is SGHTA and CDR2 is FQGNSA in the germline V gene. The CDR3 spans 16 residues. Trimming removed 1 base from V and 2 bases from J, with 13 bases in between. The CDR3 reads CASSLGPGLNTDTQYF. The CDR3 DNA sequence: TGTGCCAGCAGCTTAGGTCCAGGACTAAACACAGATACGCAGTATTTT.

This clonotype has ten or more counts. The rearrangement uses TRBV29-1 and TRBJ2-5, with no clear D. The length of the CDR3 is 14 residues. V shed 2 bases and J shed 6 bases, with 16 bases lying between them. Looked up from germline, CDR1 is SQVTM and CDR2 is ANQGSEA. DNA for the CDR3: TGCAGCGTTGAATGGCAGGCAGGCCCGAAGACCCAGTACTTC. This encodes CSVEWQAGPKTQYF.

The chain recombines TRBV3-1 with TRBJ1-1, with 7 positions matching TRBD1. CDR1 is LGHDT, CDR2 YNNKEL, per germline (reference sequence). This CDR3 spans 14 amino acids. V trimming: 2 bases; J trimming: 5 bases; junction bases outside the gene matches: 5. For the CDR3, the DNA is TGTGCCAGCAGCCAATATACAGGGGAGACTGAAGCTTTCTTT. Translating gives CASSQYTGETEAFF.

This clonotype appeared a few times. Here the CDR3 DNA reads TGTGCCAGCAGCAGCCCAGGACAGGACTACGAGCAGTACTTC. Protein product: CASSSPGQDYEQYF. The chain carries TRBV11-2 and TRBJ2-7, with 7 bases lining up with TRBD1. This CDR3 has 14 amino acids. V shed 5 bases, J shed 3 bases, and the junction held 7 bases outside the gene matches. Germline CDR1 reads SGHAT; CDR2 reads FQNNGV.

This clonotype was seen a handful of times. CDR3 in amino acids: CASSEDTGSGEKLFF. The DNA for the CDR3 is TGTGCCAGCAGTGAAGATACCGGTTCCGGTGAAAAACTGTTTTTT. The rearrangement uses TRBV2 and TRBJ1-4; no definite D call. The germline V gene has CDR1 SNHLY and CDR2 FYNNEI. This CDR3 region has 15 residues. The ends were cut back, 1 base at V and 7 bases at J, with 13 bases in the middle.

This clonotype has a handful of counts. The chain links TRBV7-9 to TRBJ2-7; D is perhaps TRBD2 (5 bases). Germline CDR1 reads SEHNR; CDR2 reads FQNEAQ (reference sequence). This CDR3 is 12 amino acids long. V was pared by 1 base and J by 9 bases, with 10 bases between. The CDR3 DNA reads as TGTGCCAGCAGCTTAGAAAACGCGGGGCAGTACTTC. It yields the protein CASSLENAGQYF.

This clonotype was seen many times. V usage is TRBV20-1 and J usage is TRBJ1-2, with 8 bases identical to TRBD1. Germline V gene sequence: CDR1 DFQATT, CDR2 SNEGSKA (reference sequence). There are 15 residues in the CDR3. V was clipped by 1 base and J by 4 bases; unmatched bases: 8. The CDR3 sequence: CSARGGGQGLYGYTF. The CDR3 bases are TGCAGTGCTAGAGGGGGCGGACAGGGACTCTATGGCTACACCTTC.

The DNA for the CDR3 is TGTGCCATCAGCGACCGGGACAGGGAGTATTTT. Translated, it gives CAISDRDREYF. The genes are TRBV10-3 and TRBJ1-3; TRBD1 matches at 9 bases. The CDR3 loop spans 11 amino acids. Germline lookup yields CDR1 ENHRY and CDR2 SYGVKD. Losses at the gene ends were 6 bases for V and 16 bases for J; bases not matched to a gene: 7.

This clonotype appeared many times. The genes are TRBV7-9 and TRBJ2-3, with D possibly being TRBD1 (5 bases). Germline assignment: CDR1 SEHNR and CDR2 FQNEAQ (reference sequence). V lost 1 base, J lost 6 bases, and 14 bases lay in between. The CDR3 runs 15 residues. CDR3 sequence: CASSLGSSKGDTQYF. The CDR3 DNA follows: TGTGCCAGCAGCTTAGGAAGCTCGAAGGGGGATACGCAGTATTTT.

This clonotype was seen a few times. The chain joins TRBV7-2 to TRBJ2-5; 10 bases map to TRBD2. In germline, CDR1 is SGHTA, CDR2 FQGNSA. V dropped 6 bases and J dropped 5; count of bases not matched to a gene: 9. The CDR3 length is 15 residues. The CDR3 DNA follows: TGTGCCAGCAGTCACGGGACAGCGGGAGGGGAGACCCAGTACTTC. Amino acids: CASSHGTAGGETQYF.

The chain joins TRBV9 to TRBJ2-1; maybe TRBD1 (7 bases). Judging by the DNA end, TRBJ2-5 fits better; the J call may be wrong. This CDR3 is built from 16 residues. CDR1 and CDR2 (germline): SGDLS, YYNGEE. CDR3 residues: CASSPDREVGRGTQYF. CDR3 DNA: TGTGCCAGCAGCCCTGACAGGGAAGTGGGGCGGGGGACCCAGTACTTC.

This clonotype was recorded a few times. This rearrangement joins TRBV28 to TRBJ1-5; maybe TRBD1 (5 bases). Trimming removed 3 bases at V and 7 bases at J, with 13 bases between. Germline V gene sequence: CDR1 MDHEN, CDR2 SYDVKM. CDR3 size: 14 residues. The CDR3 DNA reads TGTGCCAGCAGTTTGCCGGGGACGGAACAGCCCCAGCATTTT. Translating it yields CASSLPGTEQPQHF.

Here the CDR3 reads CASEGGPNSGNTIYF. The CDR3 DNA sequence: TGTGCCAGCGAGGGGGGACCCAACTCTGGAAACACCATATATTTT. The rearrangement uses TRBV6-5 and TRBJ1-3; possible D gene TRBD1, 6 bases. Germline lookup yields CDR1 MNHEY and CDR2 SVGAGI. This CDR3 contains 15 residues. Trimming took off 8 bases at V and 0 bases at J, with 14 bases between the two ends.

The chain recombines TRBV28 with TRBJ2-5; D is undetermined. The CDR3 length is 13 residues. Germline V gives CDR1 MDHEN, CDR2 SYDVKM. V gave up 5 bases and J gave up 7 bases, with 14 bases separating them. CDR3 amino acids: CASSPRGTRTQYF. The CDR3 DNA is TGTGCCAGCAGTCCGCGCGGAACTCGGACCCAGTACTTC.

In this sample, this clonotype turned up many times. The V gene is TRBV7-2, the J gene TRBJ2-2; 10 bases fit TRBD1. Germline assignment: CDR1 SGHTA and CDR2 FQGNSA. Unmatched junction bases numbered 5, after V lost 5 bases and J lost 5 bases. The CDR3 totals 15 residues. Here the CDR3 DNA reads TGTGCCAGCAGCAGGGACAGGGGAGGGACCGGGGAGCTGTTTTTT. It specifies CASSRDRGGTGELFF.

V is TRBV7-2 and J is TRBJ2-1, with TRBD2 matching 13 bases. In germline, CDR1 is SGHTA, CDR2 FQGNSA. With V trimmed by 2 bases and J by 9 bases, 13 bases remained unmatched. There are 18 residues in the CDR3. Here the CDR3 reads CASSLTQGGLAGLSEQFF. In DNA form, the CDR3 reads TGTGCCAGCAGCTTAACACAAGGGGGACTAGCGGGACTCAGTGAGCAGTTCTTC.

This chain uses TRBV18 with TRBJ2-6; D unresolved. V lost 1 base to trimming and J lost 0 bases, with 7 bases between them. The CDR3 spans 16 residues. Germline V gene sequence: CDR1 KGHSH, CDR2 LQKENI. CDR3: CASSPLLSSGANVLTF. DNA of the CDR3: TGTGCCAGCTCACCACTGCTGAGCTCTGGGGCCAACGTCCTGACTTTC.

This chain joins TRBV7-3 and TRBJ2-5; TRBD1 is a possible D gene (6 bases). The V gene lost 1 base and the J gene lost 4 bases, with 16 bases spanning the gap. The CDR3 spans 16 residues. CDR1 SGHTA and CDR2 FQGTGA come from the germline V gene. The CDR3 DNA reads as TGTGCCAGCAGCTTAAACGGCAGGGGCCACCGAGAGACCCAGTACTTC. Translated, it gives CASSLNGRGHRETQYF.

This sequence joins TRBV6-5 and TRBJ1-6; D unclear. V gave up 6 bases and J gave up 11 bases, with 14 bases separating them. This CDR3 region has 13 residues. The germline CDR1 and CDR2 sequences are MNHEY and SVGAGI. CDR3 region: CASRIGENPPLHF. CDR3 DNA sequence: TGTGCCAGCAGAATCGGGGAGAATCCACCCCTCCACTTT.

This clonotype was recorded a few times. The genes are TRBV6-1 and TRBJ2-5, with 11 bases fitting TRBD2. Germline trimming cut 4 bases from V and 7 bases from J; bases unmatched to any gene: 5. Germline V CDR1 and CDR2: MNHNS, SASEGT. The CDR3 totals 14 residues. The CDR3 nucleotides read TGTGCCAGCAGTGTCCGACTAGCGGGAACGACCCAGTACTTC. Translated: CASSVRLAGTTQYF.

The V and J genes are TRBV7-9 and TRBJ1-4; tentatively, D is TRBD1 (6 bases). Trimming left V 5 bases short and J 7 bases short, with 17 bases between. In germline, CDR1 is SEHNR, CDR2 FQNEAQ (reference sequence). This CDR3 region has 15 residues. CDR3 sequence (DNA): TGTGCCAGCAGCCGGATGGGGGGCTCGGGTGAAAAACTGTTTTTT. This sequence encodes CASSRMGGSGEKLFF.

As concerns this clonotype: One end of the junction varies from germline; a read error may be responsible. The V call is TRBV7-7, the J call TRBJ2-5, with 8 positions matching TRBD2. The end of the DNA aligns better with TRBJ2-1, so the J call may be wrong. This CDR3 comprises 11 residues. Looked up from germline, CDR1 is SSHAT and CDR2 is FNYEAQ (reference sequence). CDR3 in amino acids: CASSTGGEQFF. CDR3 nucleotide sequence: TGTGCTAGCAGCACGGGGGGGGAGCAGTTCTTC.

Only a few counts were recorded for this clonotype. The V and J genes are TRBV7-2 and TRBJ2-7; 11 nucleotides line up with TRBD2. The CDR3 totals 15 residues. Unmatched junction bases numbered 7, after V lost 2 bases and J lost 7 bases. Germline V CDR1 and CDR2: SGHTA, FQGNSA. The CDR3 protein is CASSLTTSGSREQYF. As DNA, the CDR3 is TGTGCCAGCAGCTTAACCACTAGCGGGAGTCGTGAGCAGTACTTC. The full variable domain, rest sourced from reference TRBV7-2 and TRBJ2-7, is GAGVSQSPSNKVTEKGKDVELRCDPISGHTALYWYRQSLGQGLEFLIYFQGNSAPDKSGLPSDRFSAERTGGSVSTLTIQRTQQEDSAVYLCASSLTTSGSREQYFGPGTRLTVT.

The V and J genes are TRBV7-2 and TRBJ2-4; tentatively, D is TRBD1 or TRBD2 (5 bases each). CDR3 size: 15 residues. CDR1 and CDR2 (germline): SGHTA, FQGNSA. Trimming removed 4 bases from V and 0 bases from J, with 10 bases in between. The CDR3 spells CASSSGASAKNIQYF. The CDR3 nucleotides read TGTGCCAGCAGCTCCGGGGCCTCAGCCAAAAACATTCAGTACTTC.

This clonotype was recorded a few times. This chain's CDR3 is CSATGTSGMVEQYF. CDR3 in DNA: TGCAGTGCTACCGGGACTAGCGGAATGGTGGAGCAGTACTTC. The rearrangement joins TRBV20-1 to TRBJ2-7, with 11 bases fitting TRBD2. V lost 4 bases and J lost 7; bases outside the gene matches: 9. The CDR3 contains 14 residues. Germline-derived CDR1 and CDR2 are DFQATT and SNEGSKA (reference sequence).